The clone carrying this T cell receptor beta chain was recorded once. Its target is not known. This specimen belongs to a study of shared clonotypes between healthy human individuals. An even split of each subset's genomic DNA across several immunoSEQ plates was performed. Libraries were prepared by immunoSEQ multiplex PCR; TCRdb keeps only in-frame clonotypes and omits some of them. This table has approximately 460,000 clones, roughly three quarters appearing once. Study findings and constraints: Sampling included only blood; tissue repertoires likely differ. Few donors restricted represented genetic and exposure-history diversity.

The CDR3 runs 15 residues. CDR1 and CDR2 (germline): ENHRY, SYGVKD. The V and J ends lost 2 bases and 1 base respectively, with 11 bases between them. Everyone who donated was a Caucasian adult who lived in Nashville, Tennessee. This chain connects TRBV10-3 to TRBJ1-1; D gene ambiguous. The sample was PBMCs. This clonotype was sampled from a woman in her thirties or forties in good health. Some clones in this sample may be carry-over from other donors' samples. Written as DNA, the CDR3 is TGTGCCATCAGTGAGGTTGCAGGACCGAACACTGAAGCTTTCTTT. Amino acids: CAISEVAGPNTEAFF.